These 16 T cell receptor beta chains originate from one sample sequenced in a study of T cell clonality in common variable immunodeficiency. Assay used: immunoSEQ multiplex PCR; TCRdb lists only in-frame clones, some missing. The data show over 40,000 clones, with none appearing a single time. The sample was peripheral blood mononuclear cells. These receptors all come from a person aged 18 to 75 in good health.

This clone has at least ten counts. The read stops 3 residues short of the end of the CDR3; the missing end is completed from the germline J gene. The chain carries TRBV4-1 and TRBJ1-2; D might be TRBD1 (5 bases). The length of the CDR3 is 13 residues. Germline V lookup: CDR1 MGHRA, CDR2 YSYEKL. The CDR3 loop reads CASSQVRGRGYTF. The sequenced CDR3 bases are TGCGCCAGCAGCCAAGTGAGGGGAAGGGGC.

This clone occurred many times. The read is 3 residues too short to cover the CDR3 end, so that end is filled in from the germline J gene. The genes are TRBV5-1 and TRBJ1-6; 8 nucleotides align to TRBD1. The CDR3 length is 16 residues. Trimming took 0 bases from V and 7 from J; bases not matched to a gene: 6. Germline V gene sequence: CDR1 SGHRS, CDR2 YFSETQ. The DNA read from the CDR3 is TGCGCCAGCAGCTTGGCCGGACAGGGAGGAAATTCACCC. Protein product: CASSLAGQGGNSP. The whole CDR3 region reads CASSLAGQGGNSPLHF.

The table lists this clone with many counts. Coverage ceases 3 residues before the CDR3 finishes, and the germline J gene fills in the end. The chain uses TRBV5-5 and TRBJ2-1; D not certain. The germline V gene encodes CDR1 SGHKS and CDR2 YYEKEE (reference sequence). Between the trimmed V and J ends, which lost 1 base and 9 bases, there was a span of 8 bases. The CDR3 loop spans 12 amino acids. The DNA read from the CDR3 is TGTGCCAGCAGCTTGTATGAGCTTGAG. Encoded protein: CASSLYELE. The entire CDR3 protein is CASSLYELEQFF. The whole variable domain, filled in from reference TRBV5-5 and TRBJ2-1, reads DAGVTQSPTHLIKTRGQQVTLRCSPISGHKSVSWYQQVLGQGPQFIFQYYEKEERGRGNFPDRFSARQFPNYSSELNVNALLLGDSALYLCASSLYELEQFFGPGTRLTVL.

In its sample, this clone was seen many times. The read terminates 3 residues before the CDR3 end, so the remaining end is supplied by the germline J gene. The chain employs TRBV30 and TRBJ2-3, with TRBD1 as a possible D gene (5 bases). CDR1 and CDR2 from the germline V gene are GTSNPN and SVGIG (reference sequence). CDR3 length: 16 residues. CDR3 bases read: TGTGCCTGGAGTGTGGGTTGGCAGGGTGGGAATCAGCCG. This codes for CAWSVGWQGGNQP. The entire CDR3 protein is CAWSVGWQGGNQPQYF.

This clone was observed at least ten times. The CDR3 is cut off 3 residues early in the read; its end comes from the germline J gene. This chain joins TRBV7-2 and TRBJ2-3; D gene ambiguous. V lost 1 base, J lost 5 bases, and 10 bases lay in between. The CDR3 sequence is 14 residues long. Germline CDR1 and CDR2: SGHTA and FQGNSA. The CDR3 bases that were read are TGTGCCAGCAGCTTAGTAGTAGCAATAGATACG. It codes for CASSLVVAIDT. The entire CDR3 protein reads CASSLVVAIDTQYF.

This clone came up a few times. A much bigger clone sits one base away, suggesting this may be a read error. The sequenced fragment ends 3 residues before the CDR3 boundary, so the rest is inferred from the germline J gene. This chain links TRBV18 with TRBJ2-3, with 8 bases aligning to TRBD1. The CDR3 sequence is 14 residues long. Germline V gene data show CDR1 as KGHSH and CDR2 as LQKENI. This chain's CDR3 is CASSPPGQGQPQYF. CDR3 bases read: TGTGCCAGCTCACCACCCGGACAGGGACAGCCG.

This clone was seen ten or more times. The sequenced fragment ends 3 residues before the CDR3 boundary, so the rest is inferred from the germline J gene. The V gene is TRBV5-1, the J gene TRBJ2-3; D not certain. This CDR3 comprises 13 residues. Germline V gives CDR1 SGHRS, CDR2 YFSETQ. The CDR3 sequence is CASSLVASETQYF. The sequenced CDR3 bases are TGCGCCAGCAGCTTGGTGGCAAGCGAGACG.

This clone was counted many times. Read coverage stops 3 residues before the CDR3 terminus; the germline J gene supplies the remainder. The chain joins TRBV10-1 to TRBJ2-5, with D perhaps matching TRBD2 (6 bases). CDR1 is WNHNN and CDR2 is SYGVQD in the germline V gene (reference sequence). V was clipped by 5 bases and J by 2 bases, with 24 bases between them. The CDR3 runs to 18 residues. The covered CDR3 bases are TGCGCCAGCAGTCCCACCTCCGGGGCCGCGGGGAAACAAGAGACC. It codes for CASSPTSGAAGKQET. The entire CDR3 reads CASSPTSGAAGKQETQYF.

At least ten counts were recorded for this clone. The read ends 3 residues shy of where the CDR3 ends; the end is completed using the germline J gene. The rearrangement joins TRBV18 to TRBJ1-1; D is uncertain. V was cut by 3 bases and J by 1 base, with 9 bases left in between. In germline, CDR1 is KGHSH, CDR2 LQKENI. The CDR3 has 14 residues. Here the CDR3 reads CASSPSPGNTEAFF. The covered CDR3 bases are TGTGCCAGCTCACCGTCCCCAGGGAACACTGAA.

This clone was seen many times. The CDR3 DNA, read in part, is TGTGCCAGTAGCGACACTGAA. Translating it yields CASSDTE. The whole CDR3 reads CASSDTEAFF. The chain joins TRBV19 to TRBJ1-1; D is unclear. The read terminates 3 residues ahead of where the CDR3 ends, so the germline J gene completes it. Germline CDR1 and CDR2: LNHDA and SQIVND (reference sequence). V lost 6 bases, J lost 3 bases, and 2 bases lay in between. The CDR3 is 10 residues long. The variable domain in full, completed from reference TRBV19 and TRBJ1-1, reads DGGITQSPKYLFRKEGQNVTLSCEQNLNHDAMYWYRQDPGQGLRLIYYSQIVNDFQKGDIAEGYSVSREKKESFPLTVTSAQKNPTAFYLCASSDTEAFFGQGTRLTVV.

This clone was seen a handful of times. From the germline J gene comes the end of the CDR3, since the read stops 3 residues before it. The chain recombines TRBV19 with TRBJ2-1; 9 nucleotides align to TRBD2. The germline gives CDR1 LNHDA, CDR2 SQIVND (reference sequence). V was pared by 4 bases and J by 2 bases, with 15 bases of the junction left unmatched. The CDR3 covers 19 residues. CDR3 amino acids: CASSTNTLIAGATYNEQFF. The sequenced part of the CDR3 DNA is TGTGCCAGTAGTACAAACACACTCATAGCGGGGGCCACCTACAATGAG.

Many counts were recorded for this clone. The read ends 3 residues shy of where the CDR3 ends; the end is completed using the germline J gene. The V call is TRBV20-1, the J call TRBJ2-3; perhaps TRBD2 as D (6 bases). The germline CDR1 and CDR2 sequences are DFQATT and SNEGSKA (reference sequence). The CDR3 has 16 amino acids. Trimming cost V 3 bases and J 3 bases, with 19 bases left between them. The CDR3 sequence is CSARSLGGNLTDTQYF. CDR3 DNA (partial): TGCAGTGCTAGGTCGCTGGGCGGGAACCTAACAGATACG.

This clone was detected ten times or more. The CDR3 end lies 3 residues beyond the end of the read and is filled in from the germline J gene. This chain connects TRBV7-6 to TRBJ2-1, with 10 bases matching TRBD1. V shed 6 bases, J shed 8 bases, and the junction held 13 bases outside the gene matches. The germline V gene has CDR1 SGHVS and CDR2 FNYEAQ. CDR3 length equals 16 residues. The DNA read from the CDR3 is TGTGCCAGCAGGTCTTATTGGGACAGGGGTTTCGATGAG. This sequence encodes CASRSYWDRGFDE. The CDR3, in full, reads CASRSYWDRGFDEQFF.

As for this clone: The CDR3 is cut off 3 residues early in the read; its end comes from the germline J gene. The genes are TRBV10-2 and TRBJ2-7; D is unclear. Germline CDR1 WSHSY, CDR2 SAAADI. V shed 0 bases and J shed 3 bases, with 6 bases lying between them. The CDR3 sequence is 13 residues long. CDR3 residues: CASSESPGYEQYF. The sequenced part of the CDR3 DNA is TGCGCCAGCAGTGAGTCTCCGGGCTACGAG.

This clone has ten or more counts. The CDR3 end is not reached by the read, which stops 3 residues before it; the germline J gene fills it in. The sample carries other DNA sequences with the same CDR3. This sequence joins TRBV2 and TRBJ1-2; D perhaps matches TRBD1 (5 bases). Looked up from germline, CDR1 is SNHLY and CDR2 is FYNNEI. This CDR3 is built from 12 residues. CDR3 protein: CASSETGRGYTF. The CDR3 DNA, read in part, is TGTGCCAGCAGTGAAACAGGACGCGGC.

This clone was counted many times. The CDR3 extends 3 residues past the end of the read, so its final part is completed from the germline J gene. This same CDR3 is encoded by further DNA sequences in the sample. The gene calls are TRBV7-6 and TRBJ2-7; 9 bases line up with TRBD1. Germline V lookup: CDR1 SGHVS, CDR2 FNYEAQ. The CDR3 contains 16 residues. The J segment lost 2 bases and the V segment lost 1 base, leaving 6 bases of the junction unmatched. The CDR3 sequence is CASSLGPGQGTYEQYF. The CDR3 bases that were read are TGTGCCAGCAGCTTAGGTCCAGGACAGGGGACCTACGAG.